The clone carrying this T cell receptor beta chain has a handful of counts. The antigen remains undetermined. The data stem from a study of blood T cells in healthy people across ages. Notes on the study in general: Reliance upon unsorted PBMCs precluded definitive naive versus antigen-experienced comparison.

The authors isolated at least 6 million PBMCs per sample. The CDR3 has 19 amino acids. CDR1 is SEHNR and CDR2 is FQNEAQ in the germline V gene (reference sequence). V shed 2 bases and J 5 bases; nucleotides not matched to a gene: 18. The use of a sample-barcoded 5' primer and a J-beta primer mix characterized a second PCR of 7 to 11 cycles. A single record per CDR3 protein comes from TCRdb applying MiXCR to the 5' RACE reads. The sample includes 1.5 million to 2 million distinct CDR3 sequences, roughly a third of them seen just once. The chain uses TRBV7-9 and TRBJ1-1; 9 bases fit TRBD1. The TCR comes from a woman aged 30 to 39 in good health. The sample comprised blood. As DNA, the CDR3 is TGTGCCAGCAGCTTACTCTTGGGGACAGGGACTAAGAGGAGTACTGAAGCTTTCTTT. Translated, it gives CASSLLLGTGTKRSTEAFF.